The clone carrying this T cell receptor (beta chain) was detected ten times or more. Antigen: not known. Next came a second PCR, run for about 6 to 11 cycles, which used a sample-barcoded 5' primer along with a J-beta primer mix. Each CDR3 protein is one row after TCRdb ran MiXCR on the 5' RACE reads. The sample contains 650,000 to 800,000 distinct CDR3 sequences, under 45% of which appear only once. From germline, CDR1 is SGDLS and CDR2 YYNGEE. The CDR3 consists of 13 residues. The V end lost 3 bases, the J end lost 3 bases, and 10 bases lay between the germline ends. Healthy individuals of Caucasian origin from Russia, aged 6 to 90, served as donors. These data come from a study of blood T cells in healthy people across ages. General observations from the study: Diversity of TCR beta per million T cells declined in a roughly linear way with age. In long-lived donors, naive CD4+ cell counts and diversity exceeded those of aged donors.

This receptor was obtained from a man in his 60s in good health. This chain joins TRBV9 and TRBJ2-7; TRBD2 might be the D (5 bases). Sequencing used blood. The CDR3 here is CASSAPGNYEQYF. The CDR3 DNA follows: TGTGCCAGCAGCGCTCCCGGGAACTACGAGCAGTACTTC.